Each of the 26 T cell receptor beta chains below was sequenced from the same sample in a study of cytomegalovirus exposure and HLA in healthy donors (dated by TCRdb to 2016 to 2017). Library prep was done by the immunoSEQ multiplex PCR assay. A mixture of 60 forward primers for TCR Vbeta segments and 13 reverse primers for TCR Jbeta segments was used in the multiplex PCR. As stored in TCRdb, this immuneACCESS dataset retains in-frame rearrangements with V and J assigned. A fraction of the clones does not appear; measured against another copy, unresolved V genes explain less than half of the discrepancy, and the remainder lacks a known reason. Present in this sample are under 200,000 clones, over 65% of which were seen just once. Around 3.6% of the sample rests with the top ten. Sequenced material: PBMCs. All receptors derive from a man in his forties or fifties in good health and CMV-seropositive.

The CDR3 loop reads CASSIREWSEQFF. The CDR3, as DNA: TGTGCCAGCAGCATCAGAGAATGGAGTGAGCAGTTCTTC. V and J are TRBV7-9 and TRBJ2-1; D ambiguous. The CDR3 has 13 amino acids. Germline-derived CDR1 and CDR2 are SEHNR and FQNEAQ (reference sequence). The V end was cut by 5 bases, the J end by 9 bases, with 14 bases between.

The CDR3 sequence is CASSLGTLNTEAFF. The CDR3 DNA reads as TGCGCCAGCAGCTTAGGGACACTGAACACTGAAGCTTTCTTT. The V call is TRBV5-1, the J call TRBJ1-1, with D perhaps TRBD1 (6 bases). V shed 2 bases and J shed 0 bases, with 8 bases lying between them. CDR1 is SGHRS and CDR2 is YFSETQ in the germline V gene. This CDR3 region has 14 residues.

The chain couples TRBV5-1 to TRBJ2-1, with 11 bases fitting TRBD2. Per germline, CDR1 SGHRS and CDR2 YFSETQ. This CDR3 contains 16 residues. V shed 4 bases, J shed 5 bases, and the junction held 8 bases outside the gene matches. The CDR3 here is CASSALGLAVNNEQFF. The CDR3, as DNA: TGCGCCAGCAGCGCCTTGGGACTAGCGGTCAACAATGAGCAGTTCTTC.

This chain joins TRBV15 and TRBJ2-3; 9 nucleotides agree with TRBD2. Germline V CDR1 and CDR2: LNHNV, YYDKDF (reference sequence). The trim removed 0 bases at V and 5 bases at J, leaving 3 bases unmatched. This CDR3 is 15 amino acids long. CDR3 residues: CATSRDPLAGDTQYF. CDR3 nucleotides: TGTGCCACCAGCAGAGATCCACTAGCGGGAGATACGCAGTATTTT.

The CDR3 loop reads CASSFSPTSGELFF. The CDR3 DNA sequence: TGTGCCAGCAGCTTCTCCCCGACTAGCGGGGAGCTGTTTTTT. The chain has TRBV11-2 and TRBJ2-2, with D possibly being TRBD2 (6 bases). The ends were cut back, 3 bases at V and 7 bases at J, with 12 bases in the middle. Germline CDR1 and CDR2: SGHAT and FQNNGV. CDR3 size: 14 residues. Complete variable domain (other parts from reference TRBV11-2 and TRBJ2-2): EAGVAQSPRYKIIEKRQSVAFWCNPISGHATLYWYQQILGQGPKLLIQFQNNGVVDDSQLPKDRFSAERLKGVDSTLKIQPAKLEDSAVYLCASSFSPTSGELFFGEGSRLTVL.

The chain uses TRBV7-2 and TRBJ2-5, with 9 bases that match TRBD1. The CDR3 runs to 15 residues. V lost 3 bases, J lost 0 bases, and 2 bases stayed unmatched. Looked up from germline, CDR1 is SGHTA and CDR2 is FQGNSA. The CDR3 sequence: CASSLGDRDQETQYF. The CDR3 DNA reads TGTGCCAGCAGCTTGGGGGACAGGGACCAAGAGACCCAGTACTTC. The whole variable domain, remainder taken from reference TRBV7-2 and TRBJ2-5, is GAGVSQSPSNKVTEKGKDVELRCDPISGHTALYWYRQSLGQGLEFLIYFQGNSAPDKSGLPSDRFSAERTGGSVSTLTIQRTQQEDSAVYLCASSLGDRDQETQYFGPGTRLLVL.

The chain has TRBV6-8 and TRBJ2-3, with D possibly TRBD2 on 5 matching bases. Germline V gene data show CDR1 as MNHGY and CDR2 as SAAAGT. The CDR3 extends over 16 amino acids. Trimming left V 5 bases short and J 1 base short, with 16 bases between. CDR3 region: CASSRGMGVGTDTQYF. The CDR3, as DNA: TGTGCCAGCAGTCGCGGTATGGGAGTAGGCACAGATACGCAGTATTTT.

The rearrangement uses TRBV4-1 and TRBJ1-5; 10 nucleotides match TRBD1. After removal of 1 base from V and 1 base from J, the junction contained 4 bases not matched to a gene. This CDR3 has 17 residues. In germline, CDR1 is MGHRA, CDR2 YSYEKL. The CDR3 sequence: CASSQVPGQGSNQPQHF. DNA for the CDR3: TGCGCCAGCAGCCAAGTCCCGGGACAGGGGAGCAATCAGCCCCAGCATTTT.

This chain connects TRBV29-1 to TRBJ2-2; 8 bases fit TRBD2. Losses at the gene ends were 4 bases for V and 4 bases for J; bases not matched to a gene: 5. The CDR3 sequence is 14 residues long. CDR1 and CDR2 (germline): SQVTM, ANQGSEA. The chain's CDR3 is CSVAQREFTGELFF. The CDR3, as DNA: TGCAGCGTTGCGCAGCGGGAGTTCACCGGGGAGCTGTTTTTT.

This clone came up a few times. This sequence joins TRBV27 and TRBJ1-1, with TRBD1 identical over 7 bases. The CDR3 has 14 residues. Germline CDR1 MNHEY, CDR2 SMNVEV (reference sequence). Unmatched junction bases numbered 9, after V lost 8 bases and J lost 3 bases. The CDR3 nucleotides are TGTGCCAGCGGCTACCAGACAGGGTACACTGAAGCTTTCTTT. Translating it yields CASGYQTGYTEAFF.

This clone was seen only once. The chain is built from TRBV5-1 and TRBJ1-4; D may be TRBD1 (5 bases). There are 16 residues in the CDR3. Germline loops: CDR1 SGHRS, CDR2 YFSETQ. V was trimmed by 0 bases and J by 7 bases, leaving 16 bases between them. CDR3 sequence (DNA): TGCGCCAGCAGCTTGGCGGGGGAAAGGGGAGGTGAAAAACTGTTTTTT. It translates to CASSLAGERGGEKLFF.

CDR3 nucleotide sequence: TGCGCCAGCAGCCCGACAGGGGGGCCCTACGAGCAGTACTTC. Protein: CASSPTGGPYEQYF. The chain uses TRBV5-1 and TRBJ2-7, with 9 bases that match TRBD1. The ends lost 4 bases at V and 2 bases at J; junction bases unmatched: 4. The CDR3 runs to 14 residues. In germline, CDR1 is SGHRS, CDR2 YFSETQ.

V is TRBV5-1 and J is TRBJ2-1, with a tentative D call TRBD1 (5 bases). Germline CDR1 is SGHRS and CDR2 is YFSETQ. The CDR3 covers 13 residues. V lost 4 bases and J lost 8, with 13 bases in between. The CDR3 loop reads CASSEDWGDEQFF. The DNA for the CDR3 is TGCGCCAGCAGCGAAGACTGGGGCGATGAGCAGTTCTTC. Based on the CDR3 plus reference TRBV5-1 and TRBJ2-1, the full variable domain is KAGVTQTPRYLIKTRGQQVTLSCSPISGHRSVSWYQQTPGQGLQFLFEYFSETQRNKGNFPGRFSGRQFSNSRSEMNVSTLELGDSALYLCASSEDWGDEQFFGPGTRLTVL.

The V gene is TRBV5-1, the J gene TRBJ2-2; 8 bases agree with TRBD1. V lost 7 bases and J lost 5; bases outside the gene matches: 7. The V gene's germline CDR1 is SGHRS and CDR2 YFSETQ. This CDR3 has 14 amino acids. The CDR3 DNA reads TGCGCCAGCGCAGGGGGCGCGGGTACCGGGGAGCTGTTTTTT. Protein product: CASAGGAGTGELFF.

V is TRBV28 and J is TRBJ1-1, with TRBD1 matching 8 bases. The V gene end was trimmed by 5 bases and the J gene end by 0 bases; junction bases not matched to a gene: 5. CDR3 length: 15 residues. CDR1 is MDHEN, CDR2 SYDVKM, per germline. This chain's CDR3 is CASSPYRGVNTEAFF. CDR3 DNA: TGTGCCAGCAGTCCTTACAGGGGGGTGAACACTGAAGCTTTCTTT.

The V gene is TRBV11-3, the J gene TRBJ2-1; D ambiguous. Germline values: CDR1 SGHNT, CDR2 YENEEA. Deletions cut 1 base from V and 6 bases from J, with 13 bases between. CDR3 size: 15 residues. CDR3 nucleotide sequence: TGTGCCAGCAGCTTAGGATTCGGTGCAGGCAATGAGCAGTTCTTC. Its protein product is CASSLGFGAGNEQFF.

The chain employs TRBV4-1 and TRBJ1-2; TRBD1 is a possible D gene (5 bases). CDR3 length equals 13 residues. Germline CDR1 reads MGHRA; CDR2 reads YSYEKL. V was clipped by 2 bases and J by 2 bases, with 6 bases between them. DNA of the CDR3: TGCGCCAGCAGCCAAACAGGCAACTATGGCTACACCTTC. It encodes CASSQTGNYGYTF.

The CDR3 sequence: CASSLGSGGLSDTQYF. CDR3 in DNA: TGTGCCAGCAGCCTCGGGAGCGGGGGGCTGTCAGATACGCAGTATTTT. This rearrangement joins TRBV14 to TRBJ2-3; 9 bases fit TRBD2. CDR1 and CDR2 (germline): SGHDN, FVKESK. V lost 4 bases, J lost 4 bases, and 9 bases stayed unmatched. This CDR3 is built from 16 residues.

The chain carries TRBV9 and TRBJ2-3; TRBD2 agrees at 8 bases. The germline gives CDR1 SGDLS, CDR2 YYNGEE. The J segment lost 2 bases and the V segment lost 3 bases, leaving 11 bases of the junction unmatched. The CDR3 is 17 residues long. The CDR3 nucleotides are TGTGCCAGCAGCGCCCTCACAGCGGGGGCCCTCACAGATACGCAGTATTTT. Translation: CASSALTAGALTDTQYF.

The CDR3 bases are TGTGCCAGCAGCCGACAGGAAGGGGACATTCAGTACTTC. Residues: CASSRQEGDIQYF. The chain employs TRBV6-1 and TRBJ2-4, with a tentative D call TRBD1 (6 bases). V was pared by 6 bases and J by 8 bases, with 14 bases between. This CDR3 is 13 amino acids long. Germline V lookup: CDR1 MNHNS, CDR2 SASEGT.

The V and J genes are TRBV25-1 and TRBJ1-2, with D possibly TRBD1 on 6 matching bases. Per germline, CDR1 MGHDK and CDR2 SYGVNS. The length of the CDR3 is 13 residues. V was pared by 5 bases and J by 0 bases, with 7 bases between. The CDR3 reads CASSHRANYGYTF. The DNA for the CDR3 is TGTGCCAGCAGTCACAGGGCTAACTATGGCTACACCTTC.

This chain links TRBV5-5 with TRBJ2-3; tentatively, D is TRBD1 (6 bases). Germline CDR1 SGHKS, CDR2 YYEKEE (reference sequence). The CDR3 length is 17 residues. Trimming cost V 0 bases and J 0 bases, with 14 bases left between them. CDR3 amino acids: CASSLEATGVSTDTQYF. In nucleotides, the CDR3 is TGTGCCAGCAGCTTGGAGGCGACAGGAGTTAGCACAGATACGCAGTATTTT.

The chain is built from TRBV6-1 and TRBJ1-2, with D possibly being TRBD1 (5 bases). With 5 bases removed from V and 0 bases from J, the gap between germline ends came to 13 bases. This CDR3 comprises 15 residues. CDR1 is MNHNS, CDR2 SASEGT, per germline. CDR3 sequence reads: CASSSYWGTNYGYTF. The CDR3 nucleotides are TGTGCCAGCAGTAGCTACTGGGGCACTAACTATGGCTACACCTTC.

The gene calls are TRBV5-4 and TRBJ2-7; tentatively, D is TRBD1 (6 bases). Deletions cut 4 bases from V and 3 bases from J, with 14 bases between. This CDR3 has 14 residues. Per the germline V gene, CDR1 is SGHNT and CDR2 is YYREEE (reference sequence). DNA of the CDR3: TGTGCCAGCAGCACCTCGCAGGGGAACTACGAGCAGTACTTC. Translating gives CASSTSQGNYEQYF.

The rearrangement uses TRBV13 and TRBJ2-1, with 7 bases lining up with TRBD2. The CDR3 extends over 15 amino acids. The ends lost 0 bases at V and 3 bases at J; junction bases unmatched: 2. CDR1 and CDR2 (germline): PRHDT, FYEKMQ (reference sequence). CDR3 residues: CASSLGLADYNEQFF. DNA of the CDR3: TGTGCCAGCAGCTTAGGCCTAGCGGACTACAATGAGCAGTTCTTC.

This clone was picked up one time. The CDR3 spells CASSLSREPSTDTQYF. The CDR3 DNA sequence: TGCGCCAGCAGCTTAAGCCGGGAGCCCAGCACAGATACGCAGTATTTT. The chain links TRBV4-3 to TRBJ2-3; maybe TRBD2 (6 bases). V lost 5 bases, J lost 0 bases, and 15 bases lay in between. The CDR3 consists of 16 residues. Looked up from germline, CDR1 is LGHNA and CDR2 is YSLEER.